This TCR beta chain is drawn from a study of Tregs in tolerant kidney transplant recipients. Unstimulated regulatory T cells (CD4+CD25+CD127-), CD4+CD25- non-regulatory cells, CD4 and CD8 cells were FACS-sorted from thawed PBMCs. This CDR3 region has 13 residues. The junction had 1 base not matched to a gene; V was cut back by 3 bases and J by 5 bases. Germline CDR1 LNHDA, CDR2 SQIVND (reference sequence). Study-wide points: Few patients were studied, so findings need validation in larger groups.

For this clone: Antigen specificity is unknown. Other DNA sequences in this specimen translate into the identical CDR3.

The method was immunoSEQ multiplex PCR; TCRdb's version includes in-frame clones alone and lacks a portion of them. Of tens of thousands of clones in the sample, over 85% are singletons; the top ten hold roughly 5%. This TCR was sampled from a human donor in good health. Sequencing was carried out using CD8+ T cells from blood. V gene TRBV19 combines with J gene TRBJ2-3; 8 positions match TRBD2. CDR3 protein: CASSILAGDTQYF. DNA of the CDR3: TGTGCCAGTAGTATCCTAGCGGGAGATACGCAGTATTTT.